Listed below are T cell receptor beta chains from one sample, sequenced in a study of CD8 T cells in ankylosing spondylitis. A single record per CDR3 protein comes from TCRdb applying MiXCR to the 5' RACE reads. The data contain 30,000 to 40,000 distinct CDR3 sequences, 2.5% to 3.5% of them seen just once; the ten biggest clones take up around 2.8%. What was sequenced was blood, either unsorted or a sorted T cell fraction (not recorded which). Receptor source: a male donor with ankylosing spondylitis or in good health (not recorded which). The CDR3 runs from the conserved cysteine through the conserved F or W. Each record gives: clone size, J gene, V gene, D gene, CDR3 DNA, CDR3 protein. D genes are given only for firm matches. Not all rows give a size; the values are once, few, many and, for expanded clones, a class.

>few|TRBJ2-5|TRBV9|-
TGTGCCAGCAGCCCAAAATGGGCACCTCAAGAGACCCAGTACTTC
CASSPKWAPQETQYF
>few|TRBJ2-4|TRBV9|TRBD2
TGTGCCAGCAGCGCTCACATACGGGGGGACATTCAGTACTTC
CASSAHIRGDIQYF
>many|TRBJ2-1|TRBV9|TRBD2
TGTGCCAGCAGCGTCGGGACTACGATGGGCAATGAGCAGTTCTTC
CASSVGTTMGNEQFF
>many|TRBJ2-4|TRBV9|TRBD1
TGTGCCAGCAGCGCGACGACAGGGGGGCAGATAGCCAAAAACATTCAGTACTTC
CASSATTGGQIAKNIQYF
>many|TRBJ2-1|TRBV9|TRBD2
TGTGCCAGCAGCGTAGGGGGGGGAGGAGGGAACAATGAGCAGTTCTTC
CASSVGGGGGNNEQFF
>many|TRBJ2-6|TRBV9|TRBD1
TGTGCCAGCAGCGTGTCACAGGGGGCGCTTGGGGCCAACGTCCTGACTTTC
CASSVSQGALGANVLTF
>many|TRBJ2-2|TRBV9|-
TGTGCCAGCAGCGTAGCCGGGCGGGCAAACACCGGGGAGCTGTTTTTT
CASSVAGRANTGELFF
>many|TRBJ2-2|TRBV9|-
TGTGCCAGCAGCGTAGGGCCAGGGGCGGCGAACACCGGGGAGCTGTTTTTT
CASSVGPGAANTGELFF
>many|TRBJ2-5|TRBV9|TRBD2
TGTGCCAGCAGCATAACTAGCGGGAGAACGGAGACCCAGTACTTC
CASSITSGRTETQYF
>many|TRBJ2-3|TRBV9|TRBD1
TGTGCCAGCAGCCAGCCAGGGGGAGATACGCAGTATTTT
CASSQPGGDTQYF
>many|TRBJ2-1|TRBV9|TRBD1
TGTGCCAGCAGCGACCGACAGGGGGGGTACAATGAGCAGTTCTTC
CASSDRQGGYNEQFF
>many|TRBJ2-2|TRBV9|-
TGTGCCAGCAGCGTAGGGGCAGGTAGGGACACCGGGGAGCTGTTTTTT
CASSVGAGRDTGELFF
>many|TRBJ2-1|TRBV9|-
TGTGCCAGCAGCGCCGAGACTGCCATTAATGAGCAGTTCTTC
CASSAETAINEQFF
>many|TRBJ2-2|TRBV9|TRBD2
TGTGCCAGCAGCGTTAGCGGGAGAAGCACCGGGGAGCTGTTTTTT
CASSVSGRSTGELFF
>many|TRBJ1-3|TRBV9|TRBD1
TGTGCCAGCAGAAGGGGACAGGGGACTGGAAACACCATATATTTT
CASRRGQGTGNTIYF
>many|TRBJ2-5|TRBV9|TRBD1
TGTGCCAGCAGCGTAGGGACAGGGGACAGGGAGACCCAGTACTTC
CASSVGTGDRETQYF
>many|TRBJ1-1|TRBV9|TRBD1
TGTGCCAGCAAAAAAACAGGGGGTTCTGAAGCTTTCTTT
CASKKTGGSEAFF
>many|TRBJ1-5|TRBV9|TRBD1
TGTGCCAGCAGCCCGGGACAGGCGTTTAATCAGCCCCAGCATTTT
CASSPGQAFNQPQHF
>many|TRBJ2-3|TRBV9|TRBD2
TGTGCCAGCAGCACCGGACTAGCGGGTGATACGCAGTATTTT
CASSTGLAGDTQYF
>many|TRBJ2-1|TRBV9|TRBD1
TGTGCCAGCAGCGTGGCCTTTGGGACAGGGGAAAATCATGAGCAGTTCTTC
CASSVAFGTGENHEQFF
>many|TRBJ2-2|TRBV9|-
TGTGCCAGCAGCGTAGCTTGGTTGAGTAACACCGGGGAGCTGTTTTTT
CASSVAWLSNTGELFF
>many|TRBJ2-3|TRBV9|TRBD2
TGTGCCAGCAGCGTAGCGGCTAGCGGGGCCACAGATACGCAGTATTTT
CASSVAASGATDTQYF
>many|TRBJ2-1|TRBV9|-
TGTGCCAGCAGCCCGGACCCTGGTGAGCAGTTCTTC
CASSPDPGEQFF
>many|TRBJ1-2|TRBV9|-
TGTGCCAGCAGCCCCCTAACCGCAGGGATGGGAACTAACTATGGCTACACCTTC
CASSPLTAGMGTNYGYTF
>-|TRBJ2-3|TRBV9|-
TGTGCCAGCAGCGTCGAGTCTAGCACAGATACGCAGTATTTT
CASSVESSTDTQYF
>many|TRBJ1-5|TRBV9|TRBD1
TGTGCCAGCAGCGCGGGACAGGGGGCCGGCCAGCCCCAGCATTTT
CASSAGQGAGQPQHF